This T cell receptor beta chain is from a study of T cell responses to AZD1222 COVID-19 vaccine. Study results and limitations: An increase in Spike-specific TCR breadth and depth was observed after two AZD1222 doses. A mostly white British donor set with more females was recruited, and clonal diversity was possibly underestimated. The repertoires were collected only after the peak T cell response.

The ends were cut back, 5 bases at V and 4 bases at J, with 17 bases in the middle. Per the germline V gene, CDR1 is MDHEN and CDR2 is SYDVKM. The CDR3 totals 15 residues. Concerning this clone: Its cognate antigen is unknown.

Here immunoSEQ multiplex PCR was the method, and the copy in TCRdb shows in-frame clones only, minus some. The sample contains roughly 40,000 clones, more than 70% of which appear only once. The receptor was derived from an adult who received the AZD1222 COVID-19 vaccine. The starting material was peripheral blood, obtained 28 days after the second AZD1222 dose. J is TRBJ1-2 and V is TRBV28; weak D call: TRBD1 (6 bases). The CDR3 here is CASSPPGGPSYGYTF. The CDR3 region has the DNA TGTGCCAGCAGTCCCCCCGGGGGGCCTAGCTATGGCTACACCTTC.